This T cell receptor (beta chain) was captured by sequencing in a study of cytomegalovirus exposure and HLA in healthy donors. Overall study results and limits: A later analysis showed that HLA-associated TCR beta chains had undergone more clonal expansion than equally common others.

V lost 2 bases to trimming and J lost 1 base, with 12 bases between them. The CDR3 totals 16 residues. The germline CDR1 and CDR2 sequences are SGHDT and YYEEEE. In regard to this clone: Its matching antigen is unknown.

Use of 60 Vbeta and 13 Jbeta primers characterized the PCR. Here immunoSEQ multiplex PCR was the method, and the copy in TCRdb shows in-frame clones only, minus some. This sample has roughly 190,000 clones, with 75% to 85% found just once. This chain connects TRBV5-6 to TRBJ2-2; D remains unclear. The sample taken for sequencing was PBMCs. This receptor was taken from a woman younger than 35 in good health and CMV-seronegative. DNA of the CDR3: TGTGCCAGCAGCTTTAATCAGGCGATGAACACCGGGGAGCTGTTTTTT. Its protein is CASSFNQAMNTGELFF.